This T cell receptor beta chain is drawn from a study of blood T cell repertoires in COVID-19. Study context: Some COVID-19 samples were acute and others convalescent; all came from the United States, Italy and Spain.

Assay: immunoSEQ multiplex PCR; the TCRdb copy retains only in-frame clones and omits some. In the table there are over 150,000 clones, about 86% of which are singletons. With V trimmed by 0 bases and J by 5 bases, 8 bases remained unmatched. Germline lookup yields CDR1 SGHTA and CDR2 FQGNSA. The CDR3 is made up of 16 amino acids. Sequencing was done on a sample of peripheral blood. The origin of this receptor is a man between 50 and 59 years old with active or convalescent COVID-19. J is TRBJ2-3 and V is TRBV7-2, with 7 nucleotides matching TRBD2. As DNA, the CDR3 is TGTGCCAGCAGCTTAGCGACTAGCAGTCCACAAGATACGCAGTATTTT. Residues: CASSLATSSPQDTQYF.